These 26 T cell receptor beta chains were sequenced from one sample in a study of long-term antiretroviral therapy in people with HIV. Investigators performed immunoSEQ version v3.0 at survey level. The data were produced by immunoSEQ multiplex PCR, yet TCRdb's version contains in-frame clones alone and is incomplete. This sample yields about 21,000 clones, of which approximately 90% are seen a single time; roughly 4% belongs to the top ten. Sequencing used unsorted PBMCs, obtained 2.3 years after starting antiretroviral therapy. The receptors stem from a man between 60 and 70 years old with HIV.

V and J are TRBV27 and TRBJ2-7, with 9 bases identical to TRBD2. V was clipped by 3 bases and J by 2 bases; unmatched bases: 11. Germline CDR1 MNHEY, CDR2 SMNVEV (reference sequence). This CDR3 spans 17 amino acids. CDR3 loop: CASSFLHGTSSAYEQYF. The DNA of the CDR3 is TGTGCCAGCAGTTTCCTCCACGGGACTAGCAGCGCCTACGAGCAGTACTTC.

This sequence joins TRBV5-1 and TRBJ1-4; 8 positions match TRBD1. This CDR3 region has 16 residues. The V gene's germline CDR1 is SGHRS and CDR2 YFSETQ. Losses at the gene ends were 4 bases for V and 0 bases for J; bases not matched to a gene: 5. This CDR3 reads CASSPGQASTNEKLFF. The CDR3 DNA follows: TGCGCCAGCAGCCCGGGACAGGCCTCAACTAATGAAAAACTGTTTTTT.

This sequence joins TRBV18 and TRBJ1-3; TRBD1 is a possible D gene (5 bases). The CDR3 sequence is 16 residues long. V was trimmed by 2 bases and J by 6 bases, leaving 17 bases between them. Germline assignment: CDR1 KGHSH and CDR2 LQKENI. The CDR3 DNA sequence: TGTGCCAGCTCACCAAGCGCGGACGCAGGGCAAAACACCATATATTTT. Its translation: CASSPSADAGQNTIYF.

J is TRBJ2-3 and V is TRBV27; 11 bases match TRBD2. With V trimmed by 9 bases and J by 7 bases, 9 bases remained unmatched. Germline V lookup: CDR1 MNHEY, CDR2 SMNVEV (reference sequence). The CDR3 contains 14 residues. This CDR3 reads CASHNSGGAYTQYF. The CDR3 nucleotides read TGTGCCAGTCATAATAGCGGGGGGGCTTATACGCAGTATTTT.

CDR3 in DNA: TGTGCCAGCAGCTTTCTGGGGGGGAAGATGAATGAGCAGTTCTTC. Its protein is CASSFLGGKMNEQFF. The chain combines TRBV7-6 with TRBJ2-1, with 7 nucleotides matching TRBD2. Germline V gives CDR1 SGHVS, CDR2 FNYEAQ. The trim removed 3 bases at V and 7 bases at J, leaving 9 bases unmatched. CDR3 length: 15 amino acids.

The V gene is TRBV7-2, the J gene TRBJ2-5; 7 bases fit TRBD1. The germline CDR1 and CDR2 sequences are SGHTA and FQGNSA. V was clipped by 4 bases and J by 4 bases; unmatched bases: 6. The CDR3 sequence is 14 residues long. CDR3 protein: CASSSNRGRETQYF. Here the CDR3 DNA reads TGTGCCAGCAGCTCCAACAGGGGTAGAGAGACCCAGTACTTC.

This clone was seen once. The chain uses TRBV7-2 and TRBJ2-1; D may be TRBD2 (5 bases). This CDR3 comprises 16 residues. Trimming left V 0 bases short and J 3 bases short, with 12 bases between. Germline V gene data show CDR1 as SGHTA and CDR2 as FQGNSA. The CDR3 spells CASSLAELVSYNEQFF. CDR3 DNA sequence: TGTGCCAGCAGCTTAGCGGAACTAGTTAGCTACAATGAGCAGTTCTTC. Full variable domain (missing parts from reference TRBV7-2 and TRBJ2-1): GAGVSQSPSNKVTEKGKDVELRCDPISGHTALYWYRQSLGQGLEFLIYFQGNSAPDKSGLPSDRFSAERTGGSVSTLTIQRTQQEDSAVYLCASSLAELVSYNEQFFGPGTRLTVL.

This clone has only a few counts. This chain uses TRBV5-4 with TRBJ2-7; weak D call: TRBD2 (6 bases). This CDR3 spans 15 amino acids. Trimming removed 0 bases at V and 3 bases at J, with 13 bases between. Germline V gene lookup returns CDR1 SGHNT and CDR2 YYREEE (reference sequence). The CDR3 loop is CASSLVGGSGYEQYF. The CDR3 DNA reads as TGTGCCAGCAGCTTGGTGGGGGGTAGCGGCTACGAGCAGTACTTC. Together with reference TRBV5-4 and TRBJ2-7, the CDR3 gives the full variable domain: ETGVTQSPTHLIKTRGQQVTLRCSSQSGHNTVSWYQQALGQGPQFIFQYYREEENGRGNFPPRFSGLQFPNYSSELNVNALELDDSALYLCASSLVGGSGYEQYFGPGTRLTVT.

V and J are TRBV9 and TRBJ1-3, with no clear D. The ends were cut back, 4 bases at V and 0 bases at J, with 11 bases in the middle. The CDR3 length is 15 residues. CDR1 is SGDLS, CDR2 YYNGEE, per germline. The CDR3 DNA reads TGTGCCAGCAGCACTGAGAGGAGCTCTGGAAACACCATATATTTT. Its translation: CASSTERSSGNTIYF.

This chain joins TRBV7-2 and TRBJ2-2, with 8 positions matching TRBD2. Germline V gene sequence: CDR1 SGHTA, CDR2 FQGNSA. J gave up 0 bases and V 4 bases, and 7 bases lay outside the gene matches. The CDR3 length is 17 residues. The CDR3 bases are TGTGCCAGCAGCTCGGCACTAGCGGCTACGAACACCGGGGAGCTGTTTTTT. Amino acid sequence: CASSSALAATNTGELFF.

CDR3 amino acids: CASSVGGLAVDTQYF. CDR3 sequence (DNA): TGTGCCAGCAGCGTAGGGGGGCTAGCGGTAGATACGCAGTATTTT. The rearrangement links TRBV9 to TRBJ2-3; D might be TRBD2 (7 bases). The CDR3 contains 15 residues. The germline V gene encodes CDR1 SGDLS and CDR2 YYNGEE. The ends were cut back, 0 bases at V and 5 bases at J, with 13 bases in the middle.

The rearrangement links TRBV14 to TRBJ2-1; D might be TRBD2 (6 bases). This CDR3 has 12 residues. The V gene's germline CDR1 is SGHDN and CDR2 FVKESK. Trimming left V 5 bases short and J 10 bases short, with 12 bases between. The CDR3 sequence is CASSGWGGEQFF. CDR3 nucleotide sequence: TGTGCCAGCAGCGGGTGGGGAGGCGAGCAGTTCTTC.

The chain combines TRBV4-2 with TRBJ2-1, with unresolved D. The V gene's germline CDR1 is LGHNA and CDR2 YNFKEQ. The CDR3 totals 16 residues. Trimming stripped 1 base from V and 4 bases from J, with 14 bases between. The CDR3 nucleotides read TGTGCCAGCAGCCAAGTGGTTGTTGACCCTTACAATGAGCAGTTCTTC. It codes for CASSQVVVDPYNEQFF.

The chain is built from TRBV6-1 and TRBJ1-5; tentative D call: TRBD1 (6 bases). Germline CDR1 MNHNS, CDR2 SASEGT. V was clipped by 8 bases and J by 2 bases, with 16 bases between them. CDR3 length: 15 amino acids. The CDR3 region has the DNA TGTGCCAGCGTTCTCGGGTACAGGGGCAATCAGCCCCAGCATTTT. Translated: CASVLGYRGNQPQHF.

CDR3 region: CASTTTGGYNEQFF. CDR3 DNA sequence: TGTGCCAGCACTACGACAGGGGGGTACAATGAGCAGTTCTTC. This chain links TRBV7-3 with TRBJ2-1, with 9 bases matching TRBD1. The CDR3 sequence is 14 residues long. Germline V gene lookup returns CDR1 SGHTA and CDR2 FQGTGA. V was clipped by 7 bases and J by 4 bases; unmatched bases: 5.

This clone was recorded once. This rearrangement joins TRBV28 to TRBJ2-5; 15 positions agree with TRBD2. This CDR3 is 15 amino acids long. Trimming took 5 bases from V and 6 from J; bases not matched to a gene: 4. The V gene's germline CDR1 is MDHEN and CDR2 SYDVKM. CDR3 coding DNA: TGTGCCAGCAGTCCCGGGACTAGCGGGAGGAAGACCCAGTACTTC. It codes for CASSPGTSGRKTQYF.

V usage is TRBV5-4 and J usage is TRBJ2-3, with 9 bases fitting TRBD2. V dropped 10 bases and J dropped 4; count of bases not matched to a gene: 13. Germline CDR1 and CDR2: SGHNT and YYREEE (reference sequence). This CDR3 region has 15 residues. CDR3 sequence: CASSGGGRESDTQYF. The CDR3 nucleotides are TGTGCCTCATCGGGGGGCGGGAGGGAATCAGATACGCAGTATTTT.

This clone was recorded only once. The chain combines TRBV5-4 with TRBJ2-3; the D gene is possibly TRBD2 (7 bases). CDR1 and CDR2 (germline): SGHNT, YYREEE (reference sequence). Trimming left V 4 bases short and J 6 bases short, with 18 bases between. CDR3 size: 15 residues. CDR3 sequence: CASSRGGGERDTQYF. The CDR3 DNA reads TGTGCCAGCAGCCGGGGCGGGGGCGAACGGGATACGCAGTATTTT.

The CDR3 here is CASSARARSYNSPLHF. CDR3 in DNA: TGTGCCAGCAGTGCCAGGGCCCGGTCCTATAATTCACCCCTCCACTTT. This chain links TRBV6-1 with TRBJ1-6, with a weak D call TRBD1 (5 bases). Per germline, CDR1 MNHNS and CDR2 SASEGT. Trimming stripped 4 bases from V and 1 base from J, with 11 bases between. CDR3 length: 16 amino acids.

This chain connects TRBV19 to TRBJ1-4; maybe TRBD1 (6 bases). Germline V lookup: CDR1 LNHDA, CDR2 SQIVND (reference sequence). The CDR3 has 13 amino acids. V lost 7 bases and J 5 bases, leaving 11 bases between the germline ends. The CDR3 here is CASIDRSNEKLFF. CDR3 DNA sequence: TGTGCCAGTATAGACAGGAGCAATGAAAAACTGTTTTTT. Supplemented by reference TRBV19 and TRBJ1-4, the full variable domain reads DGGITQSPKYLFRKEGQNVTLSCEQNLNHDAMYWYRQDPGQGLRLIYYSQIVNDFQKGDIAEGYSVSREKKESFPLTVTSAQKNPTAFYLCASIDRSNEKLFFGSGTQLSVL.

The rearrangement uses TRBV10-2 and TRBJ2-1; 9 nucleotides align to TRBD2. Germline V gene data show CDR1 as WSHSY and CDR2 as SAAADI. With 6 bases clipped from V and 8 bases from J, the junction kept 8 bases outside the gene matches. CDR3 size: 14 residues. The CDR3 region has the DNA TGCGCCAGCAGACTAGCGGGCCCGGGTCATGAGCAGTTCTTC. Translation gives CASRLAGPGHEQFF.

The chain uses TRBV4-2 and TRBJ2-3; D uncertain. The length of the CDR3 is 15 residues. CDR1 is LGHNA, CDR2 YNFKEQ, per germline. Between the trimmed V and J ends, which lost 2 bases and 4 bases, there was a span of 13 bases. Written as DNA, the CDR3 is TGTGCCAGCAGCCAACCTCCGACTTCCGCAGATACGCAGTATTTT. Its protein product is CASSQPPTSADTQYF.

The J gene is TRBJ1-1, the V gene TRBV2; TRBD1 matches at 8 bases. The V segment lost 8 bases and the J segment 6 bases; nucleotides outside the gene matches: 5. CDR1 is SNHLY and CDR2 is FYNNEI in the germline V gene. The CDR3 length is 12 residues. The DNA of the CDR3 is TGTGCCAGCGGACAGGGTAACGCTGAAGCTTTCTTT. Translation gives CASGQGNAEAFF.

V is TRBV4-2 and J is TRBJ2-7, with TRBD2 matching over 11 bases. The CDR3 runs 15 residues. J lost 2 bases, V lost 6 bases, and 6 bases had no gene match. Per the germline V gene, CDR1 is LGHNA and CDR2 is YNFKEQ. The chain's CDR3 is CASSLTSGNTYEQYF. The CDR3 bases are TGTGCCAGCAGTCTGACTAGCGGGAACACCTACGAGCAGTACTTC.

The J gene is TRBJ2-7, the V gene TRBV9, with 7 positions matching TRBD2. With V trimmed by 0 bases and J by 4 bases, 7 bases remained unmatched. CDR1 and CDR2 (germline): SGDLS, YYNGEE. The CDR3 spans 15 residues. CDR3: CASSVGLASGYEQYF. CDR3 bases: TGTGCCAGCAGCGTAGGTCTGGCTAGCGGATACGAGCAGTACTTC.

The V and J genes are TRBV9 and TRBJ2-7; TRBD2 agrees at 7 bases. The CDR3 length is 15 residues. The germline CDR1 and CDR2 sequences are SGDLS and YYNGEE. V dropped 0 bases and J dropped 4; count of bases not matched to a gene: 7. The CDR3 DNA sequence: TGTGCCAGCAGCGTAGGGGCTAGCGGTCCATACGAGCAGTACTTC. Translated, it gives CASSVGASGPYEQYF.